Here is one T cell receptor beta chain with its context. Its cognate antigen has yet to be identified. Qualities for individual bases were not recorded, and no much larger clone is one base off. This entry comes from a study of blood T cell repertoires in COVID-19 (dated by TCRdb to 2020 to 2021). Background for the entire study: Samples covering the acute and convalescent phases of COVID-19 were provided by collaborators in the United States, Italy and Spain. HLA class I and class II types, where available, came from metadata supplied by the sample provider rather than from assay-based typing. Deeply sampled blood TCRbeta repertoires from subjects exposed to, actively infected with, or recovered from COVID-19 were included in the dataset. A freely available public database, intended as a resource for researchers studying the immune response to SARS-CoV-2, is where the repertoires were released. The samples were drawn from two sources: the first 160 participants of the ongoing ImmuneRACE study, and 1,200 or so subjects contributed by 6 global collaborators. The material from the prospective study consisted of cDNA or gDNA derived from T cells, B-cell-depleted T cells, or PBMCs. A de-identified subject ID, COVID-19 status, age in years and sex were almost always included in the sample metadata.

Whole blood was collected in K2EDTA tubes by collaborating institutions according to the institutions' own protocols. For TCRbeta analysis, collaborators shipped samples in one of three forms: frozen whole blood, isolated PBMCs, or DNA extracted from either of those sample types. TCRbeta CDR3 regions were amplified from genomic DNA by means of the immunoSEQ Assay, a bias-controlled multiplex PCR. The source study handled its data this way. The number of nucleated cells in each sample was estimated by amplification of reference gene primers within the assay. To quantify the absolute abundance of each unique TCRbeta CDR3 rearrangement, sequence reads were collapsed and filtered. Productive Simpson clonality was computed per sample as the square root of Simpson's diversity index over productive rearrangements. Drawn from immuneACCESS, this table holds only the in-frame rearrangements with V and J called that TCRdb kept. Clones are partly lost; checked studies trace under half to an unresolved V gene and leave the rest unexplained. V and J calls and clone size come straight from that table; D and trimming were deduced from the DNA. Recorded for this sample are under 35,000 clones; approximately 83% of them occurred a single time. The ten largest clones represent less than 30% of the sample.

The CDR3 spans 16 residues, from the cysteine through the phenylalanine. CDR3 DNA is the only sequence kept; it has 48 bases, read in frame from the first base. Per the germline V gene (reference sequence), LNHDA is the CDR1 and SQIVND is the CDR2. V and J are trimmed by 2 bases and 3 bases, and the gene matches miss 6 bases of the junction. General conclusions and limits of the study: The amount of clinical and demographic metadata varied by source and participant and was provided uncurated.

The clonotype was recovered from a man aged 65-85 years with active COVID-19. Rearrangement joined TRBV19 to TRBJ2-2; 7 bases in the middle match TRBD2. The source material was peripheral blood. The encoded CDR3 is CASSIFPGGDTGELFF. The nucleotide sequence reads TGTGCCAGTAGTATATTTCCGGGAGGCGACACCGGGGAGCTGTTTTTT.